The 25 T cell receptor beta chains listed next were all sequenced from one sample in a study of blood T cell repertoires in COVID-19. Profiling relied on immunoSEQ multiplex PCR, and the TCRdb table lists in-frame clones only, not all of them. The sample lists about 26,000 clones, 90% occurring once. Sequencing used peripheral blood. The receptors derive from a man aged 70 or older with acute or convalescent COVID-19.

This chain joins TRBV10-3 and TRBJ1-1, with 7 nucleotides matching TRBD1. The CDR3 spans 14 residues. Trimming took 6 bases from V and 6 from J; bases not matched to a gene: 10. Germline loops: CDR1 ENHRY, CDR2 SYGVKD. The CDR3 coding sequence is TGTGCCATCAGGTCTCAGGGACAGATTCCTGAAGCTTTCTTT. Protein: CAIRSQGQIPEAFF.

This rearrangement joins TRBV5-1 to TRBJ1-5; D perhaps matches TRBD1 (5 bases). The CDR3 covers 14 residues. CDR1 SGHRS and CDR2 YFSETQ come from the germline V gene. The V end was cut by 4 bases, the J end by 6 bases, with 14 bases between. The CDR3 nucleotides are TGCGCCAGCAGCCCGGGGGGGATTGGTCAGCCCCAGCATTTT. This translates into CASSPGGIGQPQHF.

This chain joins TRBV15 and TRBJ1-4, with D possibly TRBD1 on 6 matching bases. Per germline, CDR1 LNHNV and CDR2 YYDKDF (reference sequence). The CDR3 runs 16 residues. Trimming took 1 base from V and 1 from J, leaving 10 bases between them. CDR3 residues: CATSRVHRVTNEKLFF. CDR3 nucleotide sequence: TGTGCCACCAGCAGAGTCCACAGGGTAACTAATGAAAAACTGTTTTTT.

This chain uses TRBV18 with TRBJ1-5; 8 bases fit TRBD1. The CDR3 has 15 residues. Germline CDR1 KGHSH, CDR2 LQKENI. Trimming took 5 bases from V and 3 from J; bases not matched to a gene: 6. The CDR3 DNA sequence: TGTGCCAGCTCATCCGGGACAGGTTACAATCAGCCCCAGCATTTT. Protein: CASSSGTGYNQPQHF.

The rearrangement links TRBV28 to TRBJ1-4; D is uncertain. The V end lost 2 bases, the J end lost 8 bases, and 3 bases lay between the germline ends. Germline values: CDR1 MDHEN, CDR2 SYDVKM. The CDR3 loop spans 11 amino acids. CDR3 sequence reads: CASSLQEKLFF. The CDR3 DNA sequence: TGTGCCAGCAGTTTACAGGAAAAACTGTTTTTT.

The chain employs TRBV18 and TRBJ1-1; D call uncertain. The germline CDR1 and CDR2 sequences are KGHSH and LQKENI. The CDR3 is 15 amino acids. The V end lost 5 bases, the J end lost 1 base, and 14 bases lay between the germline ends. This chain's CDR3 is CASSAGPLGNTEAFF. CDR3 in DNA: TGTGCCAGCTCAGCGGGCCCGCTGGGGAACACTGAAGCTTTCTTT.

The chain couples TRBV28 to TRBJ1-5, with 7 bases matching TRBD1. This CDR3 has 13 amino acids. V gave up 10 bases and J gave up 3 bases; unmatched junction bases: 6. Germline CDR1 and CDR2: MDHEN and SYDVKM. The CDR3: CATKTGNNQPQHF. In nucleotides, the CDR3 is TGTGCCACTAAGACAGGGAACAATCAGCCCCAGCATTTT.

The CDR3 sequence: CASRDREGGETQYF. For the CDR3, the DNA is TGTGCCAGCAGGGACAGGGAAGGTGGAGAGACCCAGTACTTC. The chain joins TRBV5-4 to TRBJ2-5; TRBD1 matches 8 bases. V dropped 5 bases and J dropped 4; count of bases not matched to a gene: 7. Germline CDR1 and CDR2: SGHNT and YYREEE (reference sequence). The CDR3 contains 14 residues.

This chain joins TRBV7-9 and TRBJ1-2; D may be TRBD1 (6 bases). Per germline, CDR1 SEHNR and CDR2 FQNEAQ (reference sequence). The CDR3 contains 14 residues. V was shortened by 0 bases and J by 2 bases, with 7 bases between the two germline ends. Here the CDR3 reads CASSLAQGNYGYTF. The CDR3, as DNA: TGTGCCAGCAGCTTAGCGCAGGGGAACTATGGCTACACCTTC.

This clone has more than one count but fewer than ten. The V and J genes are TRBV2 and TRBJ1-2; 10 nucleotides match TRBD1. Germline CDR1 is SNHLY and CDR2 is FYNNEI. CDR3 length equals 13 residues. V was pared by 4 bases and J by 6 bases, with 2 bases of the junction left unmatched. The CDR3 DNA is TGTGCCAGCAGTGGACAGGGGGCGGATGGCTACACCTTC. Translation: CASSGQGADGYTF.

The chain combines TRBV2 with TRBJ2-5; 8 bases agree with TRBD2. V was pared by 5 bases and J by 3 bases, with 5 bases of the junction left unmatched. The V gene's germline CDR1 is SNHLY and CDR2 FYNNEI. This CDR3 has 14 amino acids. The CDR3 protein is CASSSVLAEETQYF. Here the CDR3 DNA reads TGTGCCAGCAGTTCCGTACTAGCGGAAGAGACCCAGTACTTC.

The chain recombines TRBV6-2 or TRBV6-3 with TRBJ2-3, with 9 bases that match TRBD1. CDR1 is MNHEY and CDR2 is SVGEGT in the germline V gene. The V segment lost 2 bases and the J segment 5 bases; nucleotides outside the gene matches: 5. This CDR3 spans 15 amino acids. CDR3 sequence: CASSYGQGNEDTQYF. Written as DNA, the CDR3 is TGTGCCAGCAGTTACGGACAGGGGAATGAAGATACGCAGTATTTT.

This clone has only one observation. The chain recombines TRBV2 with TRBJ2-1; 9 bases agree with TRBD1. The junction had 11 bases not matched to a gene; V was cut back by 6 bases and J by 8 bases. The germline V gene encodes CDR1 SNHLY and CDR2 FYNNEI. The CDR3 has 15 residues. CDR3 bases: TGTGCCAGCAGACTTAACCGACAGGGGGAAGATGAGCAGTTCTTC. Protein sequence: CASRLNRQGEDEQFF. Full variable domain (rest looked up from reference TRBV2 and TRBJ2-1): EPEVTQTPSHQVTQMGQEVILRCVPISNHLYFYWYRQILGQKVEFLVSFYNNEISEKSEIFDDQFSVERPDGSNFTLKIRSTKLEDSAMYFCASRLNRQGEDEQFFGPGTRLTVL.

The chain is built from TRBV2 and TRBJ1-4, with D possibly matching TRBD1 (5 bases). V lost 0 bases and J 11 bases, leaving 10 bases between the germline ends. Germline V gene data show CDR1 as SNHLY and CDR2 as FYNNEI. The CDR3 is 13 residues long. The CDR3: CASSEAPGGKLFF. Here the CDR3 DNA reads TGTGCCAGCAGTGAAGCCCCCGGGGGGAAACTGTTTTTT.

V gene TRBV3-1 (or the pseudogene TRBV3-2) combines with J gene TRBJ1-2, with 8 bases identical to TRBD1. The ends lost 1 base at V and 9 bases at J; junction bases unmatched: 7. Per the germline V gene, CDR1 is LGHDT and CDR2 is YNNKEL (reference sequence). The CDR3 has 14 amino acids. This CDR3 reads CASSQARQGMSYTF. Written as DNA, the CDR3 is TGTGCCAGCAGCCAAGCTCGACAGGGGATGAGCTACACCTTC.

In this sample, this clone turned up a few times. The chain joins TRBV5-1 to TRBJ1-2, with D unresolved. V was trimmed by 0 bases and J by 4 bases, leaving 7 bases between them. This CDR3 comprises 13 residues. Germline V gene lookup returns CDR1 SGHRS and CDR2 YFSETQ. CDR3 bases: TGCGCCAGCAGCTTGGACACCTTCTATGGCTACACCTTC. It yields the protein CASSLDTFYGYTF. The variable domain in full, with the rest retrieved from reference TRBV5-1 and TRBJ1-2, is KAGVTQTPRYLIKTRGQQVTLSCSPISGHRSVSWYQQTPGQGLQFLFEYFSETQRNKGNFPGRFSGRQFSNSRSEMNVSTLELGDSALYLCASSLDTFYGYTFGSGTRLTVV.

DNA of the CDR3: TGTGCCAGCAGTGAAGCGACGGGAGTGGGTGAGACCCAGTACTTC. Translation: CASSEATGVGETQYF. The chain uses TRBV2 and TRBJ2-5; D perhaps matches TRBD2 (6 bases). The CDR3 runs 15 residues. Germline V gene sequence: CDR1 SNHLY, CDR2 FYNNEI. V was clipped by 0 bases and J by 5 bases, with 13 bases between them.

The chain is built from TRBV5-5 and TRBJ2-1, with 8 bases that match TRBD1. CDR3 length equals 16 residues. Trimming removed 4 bases from V and 0 bases from J; junction bases left unmatched: 6. Germline V lookup: CDR1 SGHKS, CDR2 YYEKEE (reference sequence). The CDR3 region is CASSPTGARSYNEQFF. The CDR3 DNA follows: TGTGCCAGCAGCCCGACAGGGGCTCGCTCCTACAATGAGCAGTTCTTC.

The chain carries TRBV6-4 and TRBJ2-3; D ambiguous. V dropped 6 bases and J dropped 5 bases, with 12 bases sitting between them. Germline-derived CDR1 and CDR2 are MRHNA and SNTAGT. The CDR3 runs to 13 residues. CDR3 residues: CASRLTLGDTQYF. The CDR3 DNA follows: TGTGCCAGCAGACTGACATTAGGAGATACGCAGTATTTT.

The rearrangement uses TRBV27 and TRBJ1-1, with D tentatively TRBD1 (5 bases). This CDR3 comprises 18 residues. CDR1 and CDR2 (germline): MNHEY, SMNVEV (reference sequence). Trimming removed 3 bases at V and 3 bases at J, with 23 bases between. DNA for the CDR3: TGTGCCAGCAGTTTGCGGGGGTTTCGAGGGGCGGGAGACACTGAAGCTTTCTTT. Translating gives CASSLRGFRGAGDTEAFF.

The rearrangement uses TRBV15 and TRBJ2-3; 8 positions match TRBD1. V shed 0 bases, J shed 14 bases, and the junction held 4 bases outside the gene matches. From germline, CDR1 is LNHNV and CDR2 YYDKDF (reference sequence). This CDR3 contains 12 residues. CDR3 region: CATSREQGAMYF. CDR3 nucleotide sequence: TGTGCCACCAGCAGAGAGCAGGGGGCGATGTATTTT.

The chain combines TRBV6-2 or TRBV6-3 with TRBJ2-7; the match to TRBD1 covers 9 bases. This CDR3 spans 14 amino acids. The trim removed 5 bases at V and 5 bases at J, leaving 7 bases unmatched. Germline CDR1 reads MNHEY; CDR2 reads SVGEGT. CDR3 loop: CASSLTGGTHEQYF. The CDR3 DNA is TGTGCCAGCAGTCTGACAGGGGGTACCCACGAGCAGTACTTC.

The chain carries TRBV18 and TRBJ2-1; TRBD2 matches at 8 bases. The V segment lost 1 base and the J segment 9 bases; nucleotides outside the gene matches: 11. The CDR3 is 16 amino acids. Germline values: CDR1 KGHSH, CDR2 LQKENI. The DNA of the CDR3 is TGTGCCAGCTCACCACGGGGCGGCCACGGGGGGGGTGAGCAGTTCTTC. Translated, it gives CASSPRGGHGGGEQFF.

The J gene is TRBJ1-2, the V gene TRBV28, with TRBD1 identical over 7 bases. V was pared by 7 bases and J by 4 bases, with 6 bases of the junction left unmatched. The CDR3 is made up of 13 amino acids. CDR1 is MDHEN, CDR2 SYDVKM, per germline. The CDR3, as DNA: TGTGCCAGCAAAGTAGGGGGCCTCTATGGCTACACCTTC. Amino acid sequence: CASKVGGLYGYTF.

This chain connects TRBV4-3 to TRBJ2-5; D perhaps matches TRBD1 (5 bases). V lost 1 base and J 1 base, leaving 7 bases between the germline ends. Germline values: CDR1 LGHNA, CDR2 YSLEER. CDR3 length: 14 residues. The CDR3, as DNA: TGCGCCAGCAGCCAAGGCACAGGCCAAGAGACCCAGTACTTC. Its translation: CASSQGTGQETQYF.